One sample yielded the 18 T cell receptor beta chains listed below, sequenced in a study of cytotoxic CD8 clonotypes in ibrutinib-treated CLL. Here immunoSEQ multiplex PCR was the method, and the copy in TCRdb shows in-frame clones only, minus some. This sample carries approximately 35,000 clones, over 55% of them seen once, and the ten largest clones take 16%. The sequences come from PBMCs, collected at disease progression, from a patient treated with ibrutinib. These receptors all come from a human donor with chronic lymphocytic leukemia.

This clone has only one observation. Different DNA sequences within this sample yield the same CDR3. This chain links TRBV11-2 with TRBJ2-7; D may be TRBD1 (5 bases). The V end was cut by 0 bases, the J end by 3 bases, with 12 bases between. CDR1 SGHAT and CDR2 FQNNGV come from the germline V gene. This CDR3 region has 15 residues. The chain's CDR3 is CASSLDLGQGYEQYF. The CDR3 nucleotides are TGTGCCAGCAGCTTAGATCTGGGGCAGGGCTACGAGCAGTACTTC.

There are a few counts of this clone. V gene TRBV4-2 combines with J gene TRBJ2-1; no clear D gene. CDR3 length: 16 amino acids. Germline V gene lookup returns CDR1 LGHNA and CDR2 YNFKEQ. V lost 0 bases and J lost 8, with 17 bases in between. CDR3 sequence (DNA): TGTGCCAGCAGCCAAGAAGGAAGGGCCAGTGGTTATGAGCAGTTCTTC. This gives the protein CASSQEGRASGYEQFF.

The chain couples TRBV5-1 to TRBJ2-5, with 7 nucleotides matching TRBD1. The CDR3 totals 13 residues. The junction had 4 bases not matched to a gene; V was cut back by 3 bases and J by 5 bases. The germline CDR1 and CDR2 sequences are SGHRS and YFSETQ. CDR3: CASSSTGSETQYF. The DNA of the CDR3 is TGCGCCAGCAGCTCGACAGGGTCCGAGACCCAGTACTTC.

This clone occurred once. CDR3 residues: CAIQPGQELYAANYGYTF. The CDR3 DNA follows: TGTGCCATCCAACCCGGGCAGGAACTATACGCAGCTAACTATGGCTACACCTTC. The chain joins TRBV10-3 to TRBJ1-2; the D is unclear. Trimming cost V 8 bases and J 0 bases, with 25 bases left between them. The CDR3 is 18 amino acids. Germline CDR1 and CDR2: ENHRY and SYGVKD.

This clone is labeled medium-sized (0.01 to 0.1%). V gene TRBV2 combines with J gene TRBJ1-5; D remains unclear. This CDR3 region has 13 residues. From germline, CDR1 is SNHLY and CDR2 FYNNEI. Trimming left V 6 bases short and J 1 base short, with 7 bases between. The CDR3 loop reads CASRQDSNQPQHF. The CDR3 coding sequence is TGTGCCAGCAGGCAGGACAGCAATCAGCCCCAGCATTTT.

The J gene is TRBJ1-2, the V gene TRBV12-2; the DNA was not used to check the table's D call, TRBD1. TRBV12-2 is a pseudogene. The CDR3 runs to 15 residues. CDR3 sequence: CASRLARQGHYGYTF. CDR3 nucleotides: TGTGCAAGTCGCTTGGCCCGACAGGGACACTATGGCTACACCTTC.

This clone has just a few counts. CDR3 residues: CASSTTLAGEETQYF. CDR3 nucleotide sequence: TGTGCCAGCAGTACAACACTAGCGGGGGAAGAGACCCAGTACTTC. The chain recombines TRBV27 with TRBJ2-5; 11 bases map to TRBD2. This CDR3 is 15 amino acids long. The V gene's germline CDR1 is MNHEY and CDR2 SMNVEV (reference sequence). With 5 bases clipped from V and 3 bases from J, the junction kept 5 bases outside the gene matches.

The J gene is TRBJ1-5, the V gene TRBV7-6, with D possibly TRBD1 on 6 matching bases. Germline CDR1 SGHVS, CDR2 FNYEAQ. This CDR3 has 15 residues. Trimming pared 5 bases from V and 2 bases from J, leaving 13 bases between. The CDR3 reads CASSEGGAGNQPQHF. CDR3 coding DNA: TGTGCCAGCAGCGAGGGGGGGGCAGGCAATCAGCCCCAGCATTTT. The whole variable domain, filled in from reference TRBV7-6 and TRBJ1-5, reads GAGVSQSPRYKVTKRGQDVALRCDPISGHVSLYWYRQALGQGPEFLTYFNYEAQQDKSGLPNDRFSAERPEGSISTLTIQRTEQRDSAMYRCASSEGGAGNQPQHFGDGTRLSIL.

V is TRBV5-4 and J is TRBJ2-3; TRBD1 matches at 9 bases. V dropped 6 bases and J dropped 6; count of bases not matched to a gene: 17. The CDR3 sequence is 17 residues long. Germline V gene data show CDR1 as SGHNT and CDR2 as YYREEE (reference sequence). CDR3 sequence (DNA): TGTGCCAGCACCATCCCAAAGGGACAGGGATTCTCCGATACGCAGTATTTT. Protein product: CASTIPKGQGFSDTQYF. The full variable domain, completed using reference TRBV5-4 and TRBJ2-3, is ETGVTQSPTHLIKTRGQQVTLRCSSQSGHNTVSWYQQALGQGPQFIFQYYREEENGRGNFPPRFSGLQFPNYSSELNVNALELDDSALYLCASTIPKGQGFSDTQYFGPGTRLTVL.

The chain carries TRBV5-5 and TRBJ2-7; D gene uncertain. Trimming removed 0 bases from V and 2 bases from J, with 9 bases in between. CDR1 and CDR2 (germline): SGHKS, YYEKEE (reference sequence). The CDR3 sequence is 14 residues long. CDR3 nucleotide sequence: TGTGCCAGCAGCTTGGATGGGAATCCCTACGAGCAGTACTTC. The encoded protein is CASSLDGNPYEQYF.

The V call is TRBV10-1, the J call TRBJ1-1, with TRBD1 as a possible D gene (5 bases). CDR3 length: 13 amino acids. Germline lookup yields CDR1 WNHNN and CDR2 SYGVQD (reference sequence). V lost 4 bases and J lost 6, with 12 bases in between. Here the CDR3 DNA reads TGCGCCAGCAGTGGACAACAGGAGGCTGAAGCTTTCTTT. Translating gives CASSGQQEAEAFF.

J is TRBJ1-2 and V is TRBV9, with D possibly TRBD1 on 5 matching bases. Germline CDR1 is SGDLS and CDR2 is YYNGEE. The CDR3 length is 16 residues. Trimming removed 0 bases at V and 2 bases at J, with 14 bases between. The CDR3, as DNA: TGTGCCAGCAGCGTAGCTACGGGAGGGGCAAACTATGGCTACACCTTC. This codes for CASSVATGGANYGYTF.

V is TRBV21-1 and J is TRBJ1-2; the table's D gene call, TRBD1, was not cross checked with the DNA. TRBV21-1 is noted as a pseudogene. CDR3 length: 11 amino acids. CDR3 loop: CASHRSYGYTF. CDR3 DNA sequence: TGTGCCAGCCACAGAAGCTATGGCTACACCTTC.

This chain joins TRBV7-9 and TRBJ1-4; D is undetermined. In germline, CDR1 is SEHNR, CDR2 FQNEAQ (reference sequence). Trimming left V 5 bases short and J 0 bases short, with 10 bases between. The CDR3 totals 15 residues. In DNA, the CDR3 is TGTGCCAGCAGCCCGGGCGGGGCAACTAATGAAAAACTGTTTTTT. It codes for CASSPGGATNEKLFF.

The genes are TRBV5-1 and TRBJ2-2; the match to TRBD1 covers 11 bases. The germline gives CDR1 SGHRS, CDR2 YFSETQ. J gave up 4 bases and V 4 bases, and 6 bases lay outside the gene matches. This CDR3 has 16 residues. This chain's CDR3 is CASSPLGQGATGELFF. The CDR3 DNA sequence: TGCGCCAGCAGCCCCCTTGGACAGGGGGCCACCGGGGAGCTGTTTTTT. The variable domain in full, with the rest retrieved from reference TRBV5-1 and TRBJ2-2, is KAGVTQTPRYLIKTRGQQVTLSCSPISGHRSVSWYQQTPGQGLQFLFEYFSETQRNKGNFPGRFSGRQFSNSRSEMNVSTLELGDSALYLCASSPLGQGATGELFFGEGSRLTVL.

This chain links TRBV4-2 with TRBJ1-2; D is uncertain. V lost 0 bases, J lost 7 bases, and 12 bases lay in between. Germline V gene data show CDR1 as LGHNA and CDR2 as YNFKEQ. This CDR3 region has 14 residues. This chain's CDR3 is CASSQDVSLIGYTF. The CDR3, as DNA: TGTGCCAGCAGCCAAGATGTCAGCCTTATTGGCTACACCTTC.

The CDR3 bases are TGTGCCAGCAGTTACTCCCCGGAGGGTGGAAACACCATATATTTT. This translates into CASSYSPEGGNTIYF. The chain links TRBV6-6 to TRBJ1-3, with D hard to call. V was cut by 0 bases and J by 3 bases, with 9 bases left in between. CDR3 length: 15 residues. In germline, CDR1 is MNHNY, CDR2 SVGAGI (reference sequence).

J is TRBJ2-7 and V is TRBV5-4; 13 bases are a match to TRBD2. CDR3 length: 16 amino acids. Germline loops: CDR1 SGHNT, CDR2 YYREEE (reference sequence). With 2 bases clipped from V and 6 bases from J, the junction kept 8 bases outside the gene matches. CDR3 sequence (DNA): TGTGCCAGCAGCTTACGAGGGGGACTAGCGGGGATCGAGCAGTACTTC. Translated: CASSLRGGLAGIEQYF.